This T cell receptor beta chain was sequenced in a study of blood T cell repertoires in COVID-19. On the study more broadly: From T cells, B-cell-depleted T cells, or PBMCs came the material, which was cDNA or gDNA.

In the source study's methods: Reference gene primer amplification gave estimated nucleated cell counts. Sequencing used immunoSEQ multiplex PCR; TCRdb keeps in-frame clones, though not all of them. That table furnishes V, J and clone size, whereas the DNA furnished D and trimming. The profile shows more than 250,000 clones, more than 70% of them singletons. Trimming stripped 2 bases from V and 6 bases from J, with 16 bases between. The germline V gene encodes CDR1 SGHAT and CDR2 FQNNGV. The CDR3 runs to 15 residues. The rearrangement uses TRBV11-2 and TRBJ1-2; tentatively, D is TRBD1 (6 bases). Sequencing input: peripheral blood. The TCR was taken from a man younger than 35 who had recovered from COVID-19. The CDR3, as DNA: TGTGCCAGCAGCTTAAACCGGGACACGGGGAATGGCTACACCTTC. It yields the protein CASSLNRDTGNGYTF.